A single sample gave rise to the 5 T cell receptor beta chains below, sequenced in a study of control samples from healthy donors and cancer patients. Clones were sequenced by immunoSEQ multiplex PCR, and TCRdb holds only the in-frame ones, with some missing. The repertoire holds approximately 130,000 clones, with 80% to 90% as singletons. Sequenced input: blood. These receptors all come from a man between 35 and 55 years old in good health.

This clone has just one count. This chain joins TRBV9 and TRBJ1-3, with D unresolved. The germline V and J ends were trimmed by 0 bases and 9 bases, with 13 bases remaining between them. This CDR3 is 14 amino acids long. CDR1 and CDR2 from the germline V gene are SGDLS and YYNGEE. CDR3 amino acids: CASSVEGRVGTIYF. Written as DNA, the CDR3 is TGTGCCAGCAGCGTAGAAGGGAGGGTTGGCACCATATATTTT. Full variable domain (remainder filled in from reference TRBV9 and TRBJ1-3): DSGVTQTPKHLITATGQRVTLRCSPRSGDLSVYWYQQSLDQGLQFLIQYYNGEERAKGNILERFSAQQFPDLHSELNLSSLELGDSALYFCASSVEGRVGTIYFGEGSWLTVV.

The chain couples TRBV5-1 to TRBJ2-2; the D gene is possibly TRBD2 (6 bases). Germline V gene data show CDR1 as SGHRS and CDR2 as YFSETQ. The CDR3 covers 15 residues. V shed 0 bases and J shed 1 base, with 7 bases lying between them. The CDR3 spells CASSLVSGNTGELFF. The CDR3, as DNA: TGCGCCAGCAGCTTGGTTAGCGGGAACACCGGGGAGCTGTTTTTT.

Note on this clone: The identical CDR3 is also encoded by other nucleotide sequences in the sample. V is TRBV5-1 and J is TRBJ1-2; tentatively, D is TRBD1 (5 bases). Trimming removed 5 bases from V and 2 bases from J, with 13 bases in between. The CDR3 spans 14 residues. CDR1 is SGHRS and CDR2 is YFSETQ in the germline V gene. CDR3 coding DNA: TGCGCCAGCAGTCCGGCGCGGGGCAACTATGGCTACACCTTC. Protein sequence: CASSPARGNYGYTF.

This chain joins TRBV19 and TRBJ2-7, with 11 bases fitting TRBD2. The germline V gene has CDR1 LNHDA and CDR2 SQIVND (reference sequence). This CDR3 region has 15 residues. The junction had 1 base not matched to a gene; V was cut back by 3 bases and J by 0 bases. CDR3 nucleotide sequence: TGTGCCAGTAGTATGACTAGCGGGGACTCCTACGAGCAGTACTTC. Translating it yields CASSMTSGDSYEQYF.

This clone showed up just once. J is TRBJ1-2 and V is TRBV5-6; 7 nucleotides agree with TRBD1. Germline V lookup: CDR1 SGHDT, CDR2 YYEEEE. V was pared by 0 bases and J by 7 bases, with 0 bases of the junction left unmatched. The CDR3 is made up of 12 amino acids. Here the CDR3 DNA reads TGTGCCAGCAGCTTGGAGGGGGCTGGCTACACCTTC. Encoded protein: CASSLEGAGYTF.